The 31 T cell receptor beta chains given below trace back to one sample, sequenced in a study of blood T cell repertoires in COVID-19. Here immunoSEQ multiplex PCR was the method, and the copy in TCRdb shows in-frame clones only, minus some. The sample shows over 200,000 clones, 83% of them seen only once. The sequencing sample was made of peripheral blood. All receptors come from a woman aged 70-85 years with active or convalescent COVID-19.

This sequence joins TRBV2 and TRBJ1-5; a possible D gene is TRBD1 (6 bases). Germline assignment: CDR1 SNHLY and CDR2 FYNNEI. The CDR3 length is 14 residues. Trimming left V 6 bases short and J 3 bases short, with 12 bases between. The CDR3 sequence is CASSKGQNNQPQHF. The CDR3 nucleotides are TGTGCCAGCAGCAAAGGACAGAACAATCAGCCCCAGCATTTT.

The V gene is TRBV4-2, the J gene TRBJ1-5; tentative D call: TRBD1 (6 bases). Germline lookup yields CDR1 LGHNA and CDR2 YNFKEQ. This CDR3 comprises 15 residues. V gave up 0 bases and J gave up 4 bases, with 10 bases separating them. The CDR3: CASSQDQGQNQPQHF. CDR3 bases: TGTGCCAGCAGCCAAGATCAGGGGCAGAATCAGCCCCAGCATTTT.

CDR3 residues: CASSPGHLTEAFF. CDR3 DNA: TGTGCCAGCAGCCCGGGACATCTGACTGAAGCTTTCTTT. This chain uses TRBV7-9 with TRBJ1-1; D perhaps matches TRBD1 (6 bases). The V end was cut by 5 bases, the J end by 5 bases, with 12 bases between. CDR3 size: 13 residues. Germline loops: CDR1 SEHNR, CDR2 FQNEAQ (reference sequence).

V usage is TRBV7-9 and J usage is TRBJ2-2; 11 bases line up with TRBD2. V lost 4 bases, J lost 2 bases, and 6 bases stayed unmatched. Germline V CDR1 and CDR2: SEHNR, FQNEAQ (reference sequence). The CDR3 consists of 17 residues. CDR3 DNA: TGTGCCAGCAGCTCCAACCTAGCGGGGGGAAACACCGGGGAGCTGTTTTTT. Translating gives CASSSNLAGGNTGELFF.

This clone was detected only a few times. The V and J genes are TRBV7-6 and TRBJ1-1; D is unclear. The CDR3 contains 14 residues. V was pared by 4 bases and J by 1 base, with 10 bases between. Per germline, CDR1 SGHVS and CDR2 FNYEAQ. The CDR3 here is CASSSTLGNTEAFF. CDR3 bases: TGTGCCAGCAGCTCGACACTGGGGAACACTGAAGCTTTCTTT.

The chain employs TRBV5-1 and TRBJ2-2; TRBD1 aligns across 7 bases. The CDR3 has 15 residues. CDR1 and CDR2 (germline): SGHRS, YFSETQ. Trimming at V came to 0 bases and at J to 3 bases, leaving 2 bases not matched to a gene. Here the CDR3 DNA reads TGCGCCAGCAGCTTGGACAGGGGCGACACCGGGGAGCTGTTTTTT. It codes for CASSLDRGDTGELFF.

This clone was seen a handful of times. The V and J genes are TRBV5-4 and TRBJ1-3; no firm D call. This CDR3 comprises 14 residues. The V end lost 4 bases, the J end lost 2 bases, and 10 bases lay between the germline ends. The germline V gene has CDR1 SGHNT and CDR2 YYREEE (reference sequence). DNA for the CDR3: TGTGCCAGCAGCCCCGCATCGGCTGGAAACACCATATATTTT. This encodes CASSPASAGNTIYF.

This chain uses TRBV29-1 with TRBJ1-2; D unclear. The V gene lost 4 bases and the J gene lost 3 bases, with 9 bases spanning the gap. Germline V gene sequence: CDR1 SQVTM, CDR2 ANQGSEA. The CDR3 spans 12 residues. The CDR3 is CSVAQVDYGYTF. CDR3 nucleotide sequence: TGCAGCGTTGCGCAGGTCGACTATGGCTACACCTTC.

The V call is TRBV29-1, the J call TRBJ2-7; 8 bases are a match to TRBD1. Trimming removed 4 bases from V and 2 bases from J; junction bases left unmatched: 7. Germline CDR1 SQVTM, CDR2 ANQGSEA. The CDR3 length is 14 residues. The CDR3 reads CSVGATGAAYEQYF. The CDR3 DNA follows: TGCAGCGTTGGCGCGACAGGGGCCGCCTACGAGCAGTACTTC.

The rearrangement uses TRBV5-1 and TRBJ2-3; D may be TRBD1 (5 bases). This CDR3 region has 15 residues. The ends were cut back, 3 bases at V and 1 base at J, with 12 bases in the middle. Germline V gene data show CDR1 as SGHRS and CDR2 as YFSETQ. CDR3 nucleotides: TGCGCCAGCAGCTCAGGGAACAGCCGCACAGATACGCAGTATTTT. Translation: CASSSGNSRTDTQYF. Complete variable domain (other parts from reference TRBV5-1 and TRBJ2-3): KAGVTQTPRYLIKTRGQQVTLSCSPISGHRSVSWYQQTPGQGLQFLFEYFSETQRNKGNFPGRFSGRQFSNSRSEMNVSTLELGDSALYLCASSSGNSRTDTQYFGPGTRLTVL.

This chain joins TRBV6-5 and TRBJ2-5; perhaps TRBD2 as D (6 bases). Trimming stripped 0 bases from V and 3 bases from J, with 14 bases between. The germline V gene has CDR1 MNHEY and CDR2 SVGAGI. The CDR3 has 16 residues. For the CDR3, the DNA is TGTGCCAGCAGTTACTCCAGGACTACCTGGGAAGAGACCCAGTACTTC. Protein product: CASSYSRTTWEETQYF.

The chain joins TRBV10-3 to TRBJ1-5; no definite D call. Germline-derived CDR1 and CDR2 are ENHRY and SYGVKD. The length of the CDR3 is 16 residues. V was pared by 0 bases and J by 0 bases, with 9 bases between. The CDR3 here is CAISESWSGSNQPQHF. The CDR3 coding sequence is TGTGCCATCAGTGAGTCGTGGAGCGGTAGCAATCAGCCCCAGCATTTT.

The rearrangement joins TRBV18 to TRBJ1-5; the match to TRBD1 covers 9 bases. Trimming at V came to 4 bases and at J to 7 bases, leaving 5 bases not matched to a gene. Looked up from germline, CDR1 is KGHSH and CDR2 is LQKENI. The CDR3 has 14 residues. This CDR3 is CASSRGQGVQPQHF. The CDR3 bases are TGTGCCAGCTCACGGGGACAGGGCGTACAGCCCCAGCATTTT. Full variable domain (missing parts from reference TRBV18 and TRBJ1-5): NAGVMQNPRHLVRRRGQEARLRCSPMKGHSHVYWYRQLPEEGLKFMVYLQKENIIDESGMPKERFSAEFPKEGPSILRIQQVVRGDSAAYFCASSRGQGVQPQHFGDGTRLSIL.

The V call is TRBV24-1, the J call TRBJ2-7; 7 bases fit TRBD1. The V segment lost 0 bases and the J segment 1 base; nucleotides outside the gene matches: 5. The CDR3 is made up of 16 amino acids. The germline gives CDR1 KGHDR, CDR2 SFDVKD. The CDR3 bases are TGTGCCACCAGTGATTTGGGGGCAGGGGGATCCTACGAGCAGTACTTC. It yields the protein CATSDLGAGGSYEQYF.

V and J are TRBV30 and TRBJ1-1; D gene ambiguous. Trimming cost V 4 bases and J 7 bases, with 10 bases left between them. The V gene's germline CDR1 is GTSNPN and CDR2 SVGIG (reference sequence). The length of the CDR3 is 11 residues. The CDR3, as DNA: TGTGCCTGGAAGGAGACGGTTGAAGCTTTCTTT. Amino acid sequence: CAWKETVEAFF.

The chain links TRBV27 to TRBJ1-6; 9 bases are shared with TRBD1. Germline V lookup: CDR1 MNHEY, CDR2 SMNVEV (reference sequence). Trimming removed 5 bases from V and 9 bases from J; junction bases left unmatched: 8. CDR3 length: 15 amino acids. Written as DNA, the CDR3 is TGTGCCAGCAGTCCGTACGAGGACAGGGGTTCACCCCTCCACTTT. This encodes CASSPYEDRGSPLHF.

The V gene is TRBV27, the J gene TRBJ1-2; 11 nucleotides agree with TRBD1. The CDR3 is made up of 12 amino acids. Per the germline V gene, CDR1 is MNHEY and CDR2 is SMNVEV (reference sequence). Losses at the gene ends were 6 bases for V and 13 bases for J; bases not matched to a gene: 7. The DNA of the CDR3 is TGTGCCAGCAGGTCCCGGGACAGGGGGTTCACCTTC. Protein: CASRSRDRGFTF.

V and J are TRBV7-3 and TRBJ1-6; 7 bases line up with TRBD1. There are 14 residues in the CDR3. Germline CDR1 is SGHTA and CDR2 is FQGTGA. V shed 1 base and J 9 bases; nucleotides not matched to a gene: 3. The CDR3 loop is CASSLRGDSSPLHF. The DNA for the CDR3 is TGTGCCAGCAGCTTAAGGGGGGACAGTTCACCCCTCCACTTT.

This clone has a handful of counts. The chain is built from TRBV20-1 and TRBJ2-3; perhaps TRBD2 as D (6 bases). The CDR3 length is 14 residues. V was trimmed by 3 bases and J by 4 bases, leaving 14 bases between them. Germline V CDR1 and CDR2: DFQATT, SNEGSKA (reference sequence). The CDR3 DNA follows: TGCAGTGCTAGTAAGGGGACTCTTTCAGATACGCAGTATTTT. It encodes CSASKGTLSDTQYF.

The chain couples TRBV9 to TRBJ1-2; D remains unclear. This CDR3 region has 13 residues. The germline V gene has CDR1 SGDLS and CDR2 YYNGEE. Trimming shortened V by 4 bases and J by 8 bases, and 15 bases separated the two germline ends. CDR3 in amino acids: CASSTGEGMGYTF. The CDR3 DNA reads TGTGCCAGCAGCACCGGGGAGGGTATGGGCTACACCTTC.

This clone was seen once. This chain connects TRBV9 to TRBJ1-5; possible D gene TRBD1, 6 bases. Trimming removed 4 bases at V and 5 bases at J, with 10 bases between. The CDR3 is 13 amino acids. The germline CDR1 and CDR2 sequences are SGDLS and YYNGEE. The CDR3 nucleotides read TGTGCCAGCAGCCCCGGACAGTATCAGCCCCAGCATTTT. Protein: CASSPGQYQPQHF.

Here the CDR3 reads CASSTSPGITEAFF. CDR3 coding DNA: TGTGCCAGCAGCACCAGCCCAGGGATAACTGAAGCTTTCTTT. The chain employs TRBV7-8 and TRBJ1-1; TRBD1 is a possible D gene (5 bases). Looked up from germline, CDR1 is SGHVS and CDR2 is FQNEAQ. V was shortened by 5 bases and J by 5 bases, with 15 bases between the two germline ends. This CDR3 comprises 14 residues.

This chain connects TRBV19 to TRBJ1-5; 7 bases align to TRBD1. This CDR3 is 16 amino acids long. The J segment lost 9 bases and the V segment lost 3 bases, leaving 14 bases of the junction unmatched. Per the germline V gene, CDR1 is LNHDA and CDR2 is SQIVND (reference sequence). In DNA form, the CDR3 reads TGTGCCAGTAGTATGAAGGACAGGACCGTTGATCGGCCCCAGCATTTT. As protein: CASSMKDRTVDRPQHF. Drawing the rest from reference TRBV19 and TRBJ1-5, the complete variable domain is DGGITQSPKYLFRKEGQNVTLSCEQNLNHDAMYWYRQDPGQGLRLIYYSQIVNDFQKGDIAEGYSVSREKKESFPLTVTSAQKNPTAFYLCASSMKDRTVDRPQHFGDGTRLSIL.

The V gene is TRBV28, the J gene TRBJ2-7; no reliable D call. Trimming took off 10 bases at V and 2 bases at J, with 9 bases between the two ends. The CDR3 covers 11 residues. The germline gives CDR1 MDHEN, CDR2 SYDVKM. CDR3 coding DNA: TGTGCCACCAACACAGCCTACGAGCAGTACTTC. Translated, it gives CATNTAYEQYF.

The chain joins TRBV9 to TRBJ1-1; the D gene is possibly TRBD1 (6 bases). V gave up 4 bases and J gave up 2 bases, with 15 bases separating them. Germline CDR1 reads SGDLS; CDR2 reads YYNGEE. The CDR3 runs 15 residues. The CDR3 DNA reads as TGTGCCAGCAGCTTGCAGGGGAGGGAAAACACTGAAGCTTTCTTT. Protein product: CASSLQGRENTEAFF.

This chain connects TRBV5-1 to TRBJ2-5; 8 bases match TRBD2. The CDR3 length is 15 residues. Germline V CDR1 and CDR2: SGHRS, YFSETQ. Germline trimming cut 5 bases from V and 4 bases from J; bases unmatched to any gene: 10. The CDR3 DNA is TGCGCCAGCAGGGTTAGCGGGAACGAGATAGAGACCCAGTACTTC. It encodes CASRVSGNEIETQYF.

The chain links TRBV5-8 to TRBJ2-7; D might be TRBD1 (6 bases). The germline V gene encodes CDR1 SGHTS and CDR2 YDEGEE. V was clipped by 2 bases and J by 5 bases, with 20 bases between them. The CDR3 runs 16 residues. The CDR3 DNA sequence: TGTGCCAGCAGCTTTTTGGGGGCGGTCCGTTTCGACGAGCAGTACTTC. As protein: CASSFLGAVRFDEQYF.

This sequence joins TRBV14 and TRBJ2-1; the D is unclear. The V and J ends lost 1 base and 5 bases respectively, with 12 bases between them. This CDR3 is 15 amino acids long. The germline V gene has CDR1 SGHDN and CDR2 FVKESK. CDR3 DNA sequence: TGTGCCAGCAGCCAAGCGGGTGGGTCCCACAATGAGCAGTTCTTC. This encodes CASSQAGGSHNEQFF.

The chain couples TRBV3-1 (or the pseudogene TRBV3-2) to TRBJ1-2; D gene unclear. The CDR3 is 14 residues long. Germline assignment: CDR1 LGHDT and CDR2 YNNKEL (reference sequence). V was clipped by 5 bases and J by 1 base, with 11 bases between them. The CDR3 region has the DNA TGTGCCAGCAGCTCTAGCGGGGTTAACTATGGCTACACCTTC. Translating it yields CASSSSGVNYGYTF.

The rearrangement joins TRBV5-1 to TRBJ2-3; D perhaps matches TRBD1 (6 bases). Trimming removed 4 bases from V and 0 bases from J, with 12 bases in between. Germline loops: CDR1 SGHRS, CDR2 YFSETQ. CDR3 length: 15 residues. The CDR3 DNA is TGCGCCAGCAGCGGGGGCCCTTCTAGCACAGATACGCAGTATTTT. It is translated as CASSGGPSSTDTQYF.

This chain links TRBV30 with TRBJ2-3; D uncertain. V lost 0 bases, J lost 5 bases, and 9 bases lay in between. Germline V gene lookup returns CDR1 GTSNPN and CDR2 SVGIG (reference sequence). This CDR3 spans 13 amino acids. The CDR3 here is CAWSVGQEDTQYF. CDR3 in DNA: TGTGCCTGGAGTGTCGGCCAGGAAGATACGCAGTATTTT.